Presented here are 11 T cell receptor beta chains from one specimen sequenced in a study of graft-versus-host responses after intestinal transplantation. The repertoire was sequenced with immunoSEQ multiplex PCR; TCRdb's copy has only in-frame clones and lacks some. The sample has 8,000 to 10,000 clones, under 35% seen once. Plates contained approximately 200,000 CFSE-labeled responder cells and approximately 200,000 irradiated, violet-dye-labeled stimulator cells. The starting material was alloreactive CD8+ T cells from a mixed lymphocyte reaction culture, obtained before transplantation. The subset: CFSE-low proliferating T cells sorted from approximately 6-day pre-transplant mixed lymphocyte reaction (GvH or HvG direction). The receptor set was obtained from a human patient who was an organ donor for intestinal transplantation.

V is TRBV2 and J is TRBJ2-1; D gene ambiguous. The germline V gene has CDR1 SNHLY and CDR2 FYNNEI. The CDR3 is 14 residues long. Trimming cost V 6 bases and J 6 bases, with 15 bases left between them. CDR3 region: CASSFTSYGNEQFF. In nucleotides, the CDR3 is TGTGCCAGCAGCTTTACCTCTTATGGCAATGAGCAGTTCTTC.

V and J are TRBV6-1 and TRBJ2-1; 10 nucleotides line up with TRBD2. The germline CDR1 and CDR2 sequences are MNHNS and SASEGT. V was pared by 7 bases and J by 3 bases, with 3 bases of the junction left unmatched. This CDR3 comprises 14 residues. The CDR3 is CASMRTSGYNEQFF. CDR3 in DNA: TGTGCCAGCATGCGGACTAGCGGCTACAATGAGCAGTTCTTC.

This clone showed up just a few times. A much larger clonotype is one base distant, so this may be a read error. DNA for the CDR3: TGTGCCAGCAGCTTACAAGCCCGGACAGGGGCCTACGAGCAGTACTTC. Protein product: CASSLQARTGAYEQYF. This chain uses TRBV7-6 with TRBJ2-7, with 9 bases aligning to TRBD1. The CDR3 sequence is 16 residues long. Germline CDR1 SGHVS, CDR2 FNYEAQ. V was pared by 2 bases and J by 2 bases, with 7 bases of the junction left unmatched. The entire variable domain, with the rest obtained from reference TRBV7-6 and TRBJ2-7, is as follows: GAGVSQSPRYKVTKRGQDVALRCDPISGHVSLYWYRQALGQGPEFLTYFNYEAQQDKSGLPNDRFSAERPEGSISTLTIQRTEQRDSAMYRCASSLQARTGAYEQYFGPGTRLTVT.

This chain's CDR3 is CASSYPLEDGYTF. CDR3 DNA: TGTGCCAGCAGCTACCCTCTGGAGGATGGCTACACCTTC. The chain employs TRBV11-2 and TRBJ1-2; D ambiguous. This CDR3 region has 13 residues. The germline gives CDR1 SGHAT, CDR2 FQNNGV. Trimming left V 4 bases short and J 6 bases short, with 12 bases between.

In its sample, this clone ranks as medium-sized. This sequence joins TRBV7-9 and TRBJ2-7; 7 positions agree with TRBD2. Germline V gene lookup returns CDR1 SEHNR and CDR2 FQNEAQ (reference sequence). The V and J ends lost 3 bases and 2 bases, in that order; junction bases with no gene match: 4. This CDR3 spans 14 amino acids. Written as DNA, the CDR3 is TGTGCCAGCAGCTTCTGGGGGAGGGCCTACGAGCAGTACTTC. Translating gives CASSFWGRAYEQYF. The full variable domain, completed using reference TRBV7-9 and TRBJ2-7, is DTGVSQNPRHKITKRGQNVTFRCDPISEHNRLYWYRQTLGQGPEFLTYFQNEAQLEKSRLLSDRFSAERPKGSFSTLEIQRTEQGDSAMYLCASSFWGRAYEQYFGPGTRLTVT.

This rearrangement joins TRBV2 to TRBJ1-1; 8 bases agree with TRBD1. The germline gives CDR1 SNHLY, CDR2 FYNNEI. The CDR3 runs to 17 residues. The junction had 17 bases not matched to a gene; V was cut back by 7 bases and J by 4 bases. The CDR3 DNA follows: TGTGCCAGCATATCGCAGGGGGCTGTGAGAGTAGGCACTGAAGCTTTCTTT. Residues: CASISQGAVRVGTEAFF.

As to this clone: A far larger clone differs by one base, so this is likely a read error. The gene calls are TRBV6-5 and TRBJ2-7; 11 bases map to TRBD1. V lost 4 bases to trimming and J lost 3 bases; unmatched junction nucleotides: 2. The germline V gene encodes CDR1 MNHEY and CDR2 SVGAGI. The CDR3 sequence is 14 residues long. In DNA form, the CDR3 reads TGTGCCAGCAGTTTCGGGACAGGGGGCTACGAGCAGTACTTC. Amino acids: CASSFGTGGYEQYF.

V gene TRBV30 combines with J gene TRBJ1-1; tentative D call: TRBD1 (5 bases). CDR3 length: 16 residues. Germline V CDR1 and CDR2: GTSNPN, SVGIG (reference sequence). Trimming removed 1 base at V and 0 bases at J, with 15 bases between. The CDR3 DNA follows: TGTGCCTGGAGTGGGGGGATTGAGAAGTTGAACACTGAAGCTTTCTTT. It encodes CAWSGGIEKLNTEAFF.

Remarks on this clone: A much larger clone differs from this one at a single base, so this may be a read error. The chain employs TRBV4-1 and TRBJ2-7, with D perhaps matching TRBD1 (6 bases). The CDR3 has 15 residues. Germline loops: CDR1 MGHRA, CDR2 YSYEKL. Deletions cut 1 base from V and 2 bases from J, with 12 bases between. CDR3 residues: CASSQVPQGPYEQYF. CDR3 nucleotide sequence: TGCGCCAGCAGCCAAGTTCCCCAGGGGCCCTACGAGCAGTACTTC.

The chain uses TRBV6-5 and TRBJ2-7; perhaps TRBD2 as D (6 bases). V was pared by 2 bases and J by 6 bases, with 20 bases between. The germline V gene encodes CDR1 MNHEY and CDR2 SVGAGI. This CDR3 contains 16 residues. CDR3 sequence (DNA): TGTGCCAGCAGTTACGGGACTTTCGAAGTCGGGGGCGAGCAGTACTTC. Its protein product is CASSYGTFEVGGEQYF.

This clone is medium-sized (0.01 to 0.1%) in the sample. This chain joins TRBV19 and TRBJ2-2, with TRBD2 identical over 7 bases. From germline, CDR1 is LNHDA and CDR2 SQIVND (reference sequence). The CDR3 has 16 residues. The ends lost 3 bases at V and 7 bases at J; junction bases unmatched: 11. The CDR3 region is CASSMWGEGRNGELFF. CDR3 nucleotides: TGTGCCAGTAGTATGTGGGGGGAGGGCCGAAACGGGGAGCTGTTTTTT.